This T cell receptor (beta chain) appears in the sequencing data of a study of identical twins. Details on this clonotype: Its antigen is as yet unknown.

The CDR3 extends over 16 amino acids. Germline CDR1 is MGHRA and CDR2 is YSYEKL. The V and J ends lost 6 bases and 1 base, in that order; junction bases with no gene match: 9. General study results and limits: Twins shared beta out-of-frame sequences in excess, but this excess was weaker. Zero-insertion analyses were open to partial confounding by invariant MAIT and iNKT cells. Alpha sequences that were out-of-frame and twin-shared showed an excess of low generation probability.

Template switching created a universal primer site, and the cDNA included unique molecular identifiers. TCRdb itself ran the 5' RACE reads through MiXCR, one entry per CDR3 protein. Of some 1,600,000 distinct CDR3 sequences listed, around 29% are singletons. Sequences were obtained from cord blood. This TCR came from a newborn girl in good health. The V and J genes are TRBV4-1 and TRBJ1-1, with 9 bases identical to TRBD1. Here the CDR3 reads CASRPYPGQGNTEAFF. The CDR3 coding sequence is TGCGCCAGCAGACCTTATCCGGGACAGGGGAACACTGAAGCTTTCTTT.